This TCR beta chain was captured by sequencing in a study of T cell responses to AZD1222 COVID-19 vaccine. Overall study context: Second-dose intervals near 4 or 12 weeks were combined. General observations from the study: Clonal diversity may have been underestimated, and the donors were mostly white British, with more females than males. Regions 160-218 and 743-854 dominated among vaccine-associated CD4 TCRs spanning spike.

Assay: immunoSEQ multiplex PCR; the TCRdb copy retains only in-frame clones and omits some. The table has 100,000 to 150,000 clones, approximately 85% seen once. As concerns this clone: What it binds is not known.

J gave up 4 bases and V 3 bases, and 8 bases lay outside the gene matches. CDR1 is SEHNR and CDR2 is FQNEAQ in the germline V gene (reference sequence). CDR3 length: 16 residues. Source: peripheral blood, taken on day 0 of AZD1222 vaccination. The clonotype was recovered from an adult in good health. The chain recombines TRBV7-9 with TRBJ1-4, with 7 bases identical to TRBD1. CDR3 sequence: CASSFTRGTVNEKLFF. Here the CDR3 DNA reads TGTGCCAGCAGCTTCACGCGCGGGACAGTTAATGAAAAACTGTTTTTT.